Listed here are 8 T cell receptor beta chains from one sample, sequenced in a study of cytomegalovirus exposure and HLA in healthy donors. In the PCR, 60 Vbeta and 13 Jbeta primers were used. Using immunoSEQ multiplex PCR, the repertoire was profiled, and TCRdb retains in-frame clones only, with some absent. The sample consists of tens of thousands of clones, about 80% of them appearing once. Sequencing was done on a sample of PBMCs. These receptors were collected from a man aged 25-45 years in good health and CMV-seronegative.

The chain has TRBV7-8 and TRBJ2-3, with D tentatively TRBD2 (6 bases). CDR1 is SGHVS, CDR2 FQNEAQ, per germline. CDR3 length: 14 amino acids. V dropped 7 bases and J dropped 0 bases, with 11 bases sitting between them. The CDR3 here is CASTRGRSTDTQYF. Written as DNA, the CDR3 is TGTGCCAGCACCCGGGGGAGGAGCACAGATACGCAGTATTTT.

The rearrangement uses TRBV9 and TRBJ2-7, with D possibly TRBD2 on 5 matching bases. Germline V gene lookup returns CDR1 SGDLS and CDR2 YYNGEE. The CDR3 runs to 14 residues. The V end was cut by 4 bases, the J end by 4 bases, with 15 bases between. CDR3 residues: CASSPRRIGYEQYF. As DNA, the CDR3 is TGTGCCAGCAGCCCGCGGAGGATCGGTTACGAGCAGTACTTC.

The chain carries TRBV6-4 and TRBJ2-6; weak D call: TRBD2 (6 bases). Trimming took off 6 bases at V and 3 bases at J, with 6 bases between the two ends. CDR3 length: 13 residues. Germline V lookup: CDR1 MRHNA, CDR2 SNTAGT. CDR3 in amino acids: CASSGGGANVLTF. The CDR3 DNA reads TGTGCCAGCAGCGGGGGTGGGGCCAACGTCCTGACTTTC.

The chain employs TRBV21-1 and TRBJ1-5; TRBD1 is the table's D call, not checked against the DNA. TRBV21-1 is listed as a pseudogene. The CDR3 consists of 17 residues. In DNA form, the CDR3 reads TGTGCCAGCAGCAAAGTTCAGAACAGCCCTAGCAATCAGCCCCAGCATTTT. This codes for CASSKVQNSPSNQPQHF.

This clone turned up a few times. The J gene is TRBJ1-1, the V gene TRBV12-5; 11 bases map to TRBD1. V shed 0 bases and J 4 bases; nucleotides not matched to a gene: 4. The CDR3 sequence is 16 residues long. The germline V gene encodes CDR1 LGHNT and CDR2 FRNRAP. The CDR3 sequence: CASGLVIGTGGTEAFF. CDR3 coding DNA: TGTGCTAGTGGTTTGGTAATTGGGACAGGGGGCACTGAAGCTTTCTTT.

The rearrangement links TRBV14 to TRBJ2-1, with TRBD2 as a possible D gene (7 bases). Trimming left V 2 bases short and J 10 bases short, with 12 bases between. This CDR3 has 13 amino acids. Per the germline V gene, CDR1 is SGHDN and CDR2 is FVKESK. The CDR3 DNA reads as TGTGCCAGCAGCCAAAGGGGGGGAGTGGAGCAGTTCTTC. Translated, it gives CASSQRGGVEQFF.

The gene calls are TRBV10-3 and TRBJ2-3; 11 positions agree with TRBD2. The trim removed 6 bases at V and 1 base at J, leaving 3 bases unmatched. The germline V gene has CDR1 ENHRY and CDR2 SYGVKD. CDR3 length: 15 residues. In DNA form, the CDR3 reads TGTGCCATCAGCCAGGGACTAGCGGGCACAGATACGCAGTATTTT. It specifies CAISQGLAGTDTQYF.

The chain joins TRBV7-2 to TRBJ2-7; 14 nucleotides line up with TRBD2. Germline lookup yields CDR1 SGHTA and CDR2 FQGNSA. Trimming at V came to 5 bases and at J to 8 bases, leaving 11 bases not matched to a gene. This CDR3 is 16 amino acids long. CDR3 bases: TGTGCCAGCAGCGAACGTACCGGGACTAGCGGGGGCAAGCAGTACTTC. Protein product: CASSERTGTSGGKQYF.